The TCR beta chain described here comes from a study of shared clonotypes between healthy human individuals. A deep-level run was used for the assay. Replicate PCRs run on sorted subsets employed approximately 0.2 ug DNA, roughly 30,000 T cell genomes. Clones were sequenced by immunoSEQ multiplex PCR, and TCRdb holds only the in-frame ones, with some missing. The sample has around 2,100,000 clones, over 85% seen once. For this clone: Its antigen is currently unknown.

Points from the study as a whole: It was expected that sequencing depth would affect clonotype sharing among donors.

The V gene's germline CDR1 is MGHDK and CDR2 SYGVNS. This CDR3 spans 12 amino acids. V dropped 6 bases and J dropped 7 bases, with 12 bases sitting between them. Selected positively for CCR7 and CD45RO-negative, naive CD8 cells excluded terminally differentiated effector memory CD45RA+ cells. Sequencing was carried out using naive CD8+ T cells sorted from blood. The chain uses TRBV25-1 and TRBJ1-2; TRBD1 is a possible D gene (5 bases). This sequence was found in a man aged 18 to 29 in good health. For the CDR3, the DNA is TGTGCCAGCAGGTTGGCGGGGGGTGGCTACACCTTC. Protein product: CASRLAGGGYTF.